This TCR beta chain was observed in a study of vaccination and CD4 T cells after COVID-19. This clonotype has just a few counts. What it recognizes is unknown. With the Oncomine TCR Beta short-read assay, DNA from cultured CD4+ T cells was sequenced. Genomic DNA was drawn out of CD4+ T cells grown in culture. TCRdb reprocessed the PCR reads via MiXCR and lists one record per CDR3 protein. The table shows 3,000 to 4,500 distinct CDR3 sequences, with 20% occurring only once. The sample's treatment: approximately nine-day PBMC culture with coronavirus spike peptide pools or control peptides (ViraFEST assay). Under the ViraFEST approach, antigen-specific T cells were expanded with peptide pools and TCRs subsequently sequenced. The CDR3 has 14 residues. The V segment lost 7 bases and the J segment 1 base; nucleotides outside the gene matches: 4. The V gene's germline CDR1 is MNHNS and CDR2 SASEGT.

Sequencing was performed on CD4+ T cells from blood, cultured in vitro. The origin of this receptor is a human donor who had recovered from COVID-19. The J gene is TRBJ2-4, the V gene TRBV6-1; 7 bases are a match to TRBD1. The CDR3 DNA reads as TGTGCCAGCACCGCGACAGGGGCCAAAAACATTCAGTACTTC. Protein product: CASTATGAKNIQYF.